The 5 T cell receptor beta chains given below trace back to one sample, sequenced in a study of shared clonotypes between healthy human individuals. Produced via immunoSEQ multiplex PCR; TCRdb's table is partial and in-frame only. Of around 690,000 clones listed, roughly 87% are singletons. The source material was memory CD8+ T cells from PBMCs. Subset: CD45RO+ cells pooled with CCR7-negative TemRA cells. The receptor set was obtained from a man aged 18 to 29 in good health. Some clones in this sample may be carry-over from other donors' samples.

This chain uses TRBV6-1 with TRBJ2-1, with 8 bases fitting TRBD2. CDR3 length: 15 amino acids. In germline, CDR1 is MNHNS, CDR2 SASEGT. Trimming at V came to 6 bases and at J to 1 base, leaving 5 bases not matched to a gene. In nucleotides, the CDR3 is TGTGCCAGCAGAGGAGCGGGAGCGTCCTACAATGAGCAGTTCTTC. This codes for CASRGAGASYNEQFF.

The chain employs TRBV6-6 and TRBJ2-7, with D possibly being TRBD1 (6 bases). The CDR3 loop spans 14 amino acids. The V gene lost 1 base and the J gene lost 2 bases, with 9 bases spanning the gap. Germline CDR1 MNHNY, CDR2 SVGAGI (reference sequence). The CDR3 nucleotides read TGTGCCAGCAGTTACTTGGACAGCCCCTACGAGCAGTACTTC. It specifies CASSYLDSPYEQYF.

The CDR3 region is CASSFGTSQWEQFF. The CDR3 DNA sequence: TGTGCCAGCAGTTTTGGGACCAGCCAATGGGAGCAGTTCTTC. V usage is TRBV27 and J usage is TRBJ2-1; D may be TRBD1 or TRBD2 (5 bases each). This CDR3 is built from 14 residues. CDR1 and CDR2 from the germline V gene are MNHEY and SMNVEV (reference sequence). Deletions cut 3 bases from V and 10 bases from J, with 16 bases between.

The rearrangement joins TRBV27 to TRBJ2-1, with D unclear. The CDR3 covers 14 residues. Germline-derived CDR1 and CDR2 are MNHEY and SMNVEV (reference sequence). Trimming left V 2 bases short and J 8 bases short, with 13 bases between. The CDR3 DNA sequence: TGTGCCAGCAGTTTACTTTTAGCCCAGGATGAGCAGTTCTTC. The encoded protein is CASSLLLAQDEQFF.

This rearrangement joins TRBV7-9 to TRBJ2-7; 11 bases line up with TRBD2. V lost 2 bases, J lost 6 bases, and 0 bases stayed unmatched. CDR1 is SEHNR and CDR2 is FQNEAQ in the germline V gene (reference sequence). The length of the CDR3 is 13 residues. As DNA, the CDR3 is TGTGCCAGCAGCTTAACTAGCGGGAGCGAGCAGTACTTC. Translation: CASSLTSGSEQYF.